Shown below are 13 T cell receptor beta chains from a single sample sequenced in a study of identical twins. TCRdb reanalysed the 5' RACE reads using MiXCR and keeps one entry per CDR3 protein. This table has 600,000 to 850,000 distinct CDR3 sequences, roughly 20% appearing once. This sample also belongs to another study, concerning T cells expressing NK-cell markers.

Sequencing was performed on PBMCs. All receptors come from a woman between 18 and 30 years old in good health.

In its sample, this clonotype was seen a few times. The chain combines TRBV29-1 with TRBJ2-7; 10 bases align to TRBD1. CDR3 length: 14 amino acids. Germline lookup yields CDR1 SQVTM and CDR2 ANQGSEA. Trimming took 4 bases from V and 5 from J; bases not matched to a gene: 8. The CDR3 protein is CSVAGDRGLDEQYF. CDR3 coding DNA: TGCAGCGTTGCGGGAGACAGGGGGCTCGACGAGCAGTACTTC.

The CDR3 DNA follows: TGCAGCGTTGAAGCCCTGAGGCCTGAAGCTTTCTTT. This translates into CSVEALRPEAFF. The rearrangement uses TRBV29-1 and TRBJ1-1, with D hard to call. Germline CDR1 and CDR2: SQVTM and ANQGSEA. The CDR3 is 12 residues long. V was pared by 1 base and J by 6 bases, with 9 bases between.

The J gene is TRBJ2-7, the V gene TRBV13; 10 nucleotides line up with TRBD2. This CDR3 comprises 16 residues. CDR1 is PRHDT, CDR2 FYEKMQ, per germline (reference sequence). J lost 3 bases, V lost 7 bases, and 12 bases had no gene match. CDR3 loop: CASIQRGGLKDYEQYF. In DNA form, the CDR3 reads TGTGCCAGCATCCAGCGGGGGGGCCTTAAGGACTACGAGCAGTACTTC.

CDR3 DNA sequence: TGTGCCAGCATTTTAACCAATACCGGGGTAGCTTTCTTT. It codes for CASILTNTGVAFF. The gene calls are TRBV6-5 and TRBJ1-1; D is unresolved. The V and J ends lost 7 bases and 10 bases respectively, with 19 bases between them. Germline CDR1 MNHEY, CDR2 SVGAGI. The CDR3 extends over 13 amino acids.

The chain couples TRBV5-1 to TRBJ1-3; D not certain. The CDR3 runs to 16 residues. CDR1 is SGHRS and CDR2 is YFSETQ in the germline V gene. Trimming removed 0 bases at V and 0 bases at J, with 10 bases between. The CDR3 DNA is TGCGCCAGCAGCTTGGGAGACAACGACTCTGGAAACACCATATATTTT. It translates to CASSLGDNDSGNTIYF. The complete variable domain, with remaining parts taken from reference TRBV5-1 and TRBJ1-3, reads KAGVTQTPRYLIKTRGQQVTLSCSPISGHRSVSWYQQTPGQGLQFLFEYFSETQRNKGNFPGRFSGRQFSNSRSEMNVSTLELGDSALYLCASSLGDNDSGNTIYFGEGSWLTVV.

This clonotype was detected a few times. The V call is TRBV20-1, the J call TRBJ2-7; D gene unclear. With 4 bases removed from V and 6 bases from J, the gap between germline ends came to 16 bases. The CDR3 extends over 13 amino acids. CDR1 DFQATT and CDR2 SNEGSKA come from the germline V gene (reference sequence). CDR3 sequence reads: CSAIPPRALEQYF. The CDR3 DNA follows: TGCAGTGCTATACCCCCGCGAGCACTCGAGCAGTACTTC.

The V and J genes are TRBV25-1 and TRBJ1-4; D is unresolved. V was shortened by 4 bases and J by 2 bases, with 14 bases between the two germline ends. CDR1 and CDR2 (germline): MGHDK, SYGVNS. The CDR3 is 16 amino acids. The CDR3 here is CASSGRPGSTNEKLFF. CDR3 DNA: TGTGCCAGCAGTGGGCGTCCGGGGTCGACTAATGAAAAACTGTTTTTT.

The CDR3 DNA is TGTGCCAGCAGCTTGTGGCTCCTGTACGAGCAGTACTTC. It translates to CASSLWLLYEQYF. The chain combines TRBV5-6 with TRBJ2-7; D ambiguous. The CDR3 length is 13 residues. Trimming stripped 1 base from V and 4 bases from J, with 9 bases between. The germline V gene has CDR1 SGHDT and CDR2 YYEEEE.

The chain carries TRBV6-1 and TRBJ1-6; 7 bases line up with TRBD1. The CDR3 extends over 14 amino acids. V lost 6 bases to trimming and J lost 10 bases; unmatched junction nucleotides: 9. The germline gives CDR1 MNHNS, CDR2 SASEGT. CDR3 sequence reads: CASSTTGIYSPLHF. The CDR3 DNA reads TGTGCCAGCAGCACGACAGGGATCTACTCACCCCTCCACTTT.

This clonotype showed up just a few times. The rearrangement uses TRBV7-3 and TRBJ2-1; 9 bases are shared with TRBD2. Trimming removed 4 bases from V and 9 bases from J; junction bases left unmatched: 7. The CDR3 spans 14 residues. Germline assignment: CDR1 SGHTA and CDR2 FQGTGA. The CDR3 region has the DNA TGTGCCAGCAGCTCCCCTAGCGGGGACGGTGAGCAGTTCTTC. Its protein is CASSSPSGDGEQFF.

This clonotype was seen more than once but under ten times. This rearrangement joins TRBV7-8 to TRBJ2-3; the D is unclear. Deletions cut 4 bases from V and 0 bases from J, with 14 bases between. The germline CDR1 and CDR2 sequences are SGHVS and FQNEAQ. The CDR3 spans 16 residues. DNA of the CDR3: TGTGCCAGCAGCTATCTCGACTGGAGAAGCACAGATACGCAGTATTTT. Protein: CASSYLDWRSTDTQYF. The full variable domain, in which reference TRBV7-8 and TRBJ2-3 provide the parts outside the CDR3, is GAGVSQSPRYKVAKRGQDVALRCDPISGHVSLFWYQQALGQGPEFLTYFQNEAQLDKSGLPSDRFFAERPEGSVSTLKIQRTQQEDSAVYLCASSYLDWRSTDTQYFGPGTRLTVL.

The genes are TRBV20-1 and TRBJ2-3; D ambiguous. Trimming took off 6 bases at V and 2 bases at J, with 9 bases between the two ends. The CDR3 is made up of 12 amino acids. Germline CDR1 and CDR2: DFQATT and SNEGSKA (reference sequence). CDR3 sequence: CSALRPTDTQYF. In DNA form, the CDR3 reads TGCAGTGCCCTAAGGCCCACAGATACGCAGTATTTT.

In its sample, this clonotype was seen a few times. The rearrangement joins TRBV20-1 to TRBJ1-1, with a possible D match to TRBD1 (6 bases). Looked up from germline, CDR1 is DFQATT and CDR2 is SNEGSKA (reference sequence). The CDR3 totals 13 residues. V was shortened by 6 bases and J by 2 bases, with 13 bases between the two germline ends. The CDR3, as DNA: TGCAGTGCAGGGGGGGACTTAAACACTGAAGCTTTCTTT. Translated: CSAGGDLNTEAFF.